This is a list of T cell receptor beta chains from one sample in a study of T cell responses to AZD1222 COVID-19 vaccine. TCRdb's table, derived via immunoSEQ multiplex PCR, lists solely in-frame clones and lacks some. The sample carries around 120,000 clones, around nine tenths recorded once. The starting material was peripheral blood, obtained on day 0 of AZD1222 vaccination. Source of these receptors: an adult in good health. CDR3s include the opening cysteine and the closing phenylalanine or tryptophan. A D gene is named only where the DNA matches it firmly. Only part of the rows carry a size: once, few, many, or a class if the clone is expanded.

size: .
J: TRBJ2-1
D: TRBD1
V: TRBV16
CDR3: CASSQGQGGEQFF
DNA: TGTGCCAGCAGCCAAGGACAGGGGGGCGAGCAGTTCTTC

size: .
J: TRBJ1-5
D: TRBD1
V: TRBV3-1/TRBV3-2
CDR3: CASSRGQAYSNQPQHF
DNA: TGTGCCAGCAGCAGAGGACAGGCTTATAGCAATCAGCCCCAGCATTTT

size: .
J: TRBJ1-5
D: .
V: TRBV7-8
CDR3: CASSSAGNRNQPQHF
DNA: TGTGCCAGCAGCTCAGCAGGGAATCGCAATCAGCCCCAGCATTTT

size: .
J: TRBJ1-4
D: .
V: TRBV19
CDR3: CASSAGIGTNEKLFF
DNA: TGTGCCAGTAGTGCCGGAATAGGGACTAATGAAAAACTGTTTTTT

size: .
J: TRBJ1-6
D: TRBD1
V: TRBV7-9
CDR3: CASSYTGANSPLHF
DNA: TGTGCCAGCAGCTATACAGGGGCTAATTCACCCCTCCACTTT

size: .
J: TRBJ1-1
D: .
V: TRBV7-9
CDR3: CASSLQSDTEAFF
DNA: TGTGCCAGCAGCTTACAGAGCGACACTGAAGCTTTCTTT

size: .
J: TRBJ2-1
D: .
V: TRBV5-1
CDR3: CASSLAYNEQFF
DNA: TGCGCCAGCAGCTTAGCGTACAATGAGCAGTTCTTC

size: .
J: TRBJ1-2
D: .
V: TRBV10-3
CDR3: CAISESAYGYTF
DNA: TGTGCCATCAGTGAGTCGGCCTATGGCTACACCTTC

size: .
J: TRBJ1-2
D: TRBD1
V: TRBV24-1
CDR3: CATSDGWTGDAYGYTF
DNA: TGTGCCACCAGTGACGGTTGGACAGGGGACGCTTATGGCTACACCTTC

size: .
J: TRBJ1-2
D: .
V: TRBV5-8
CDR3: CASSRYGYTF
DNA: TGTGCCAGCAGTCGCTATGGCTACACCTTC

size: .
J: TRBJ1-5
D: .
V: TRBV11-3
CDR3: CASSFRGQGPSNQPQHF
DNA: TGTGCCAGCAGCTTCCGGGGCCAGGGGCCGAGCAATCAGCCCCAGCATTTT

size: .
J: TRBJ2-3
D: .
V: TRBV29-1
CDR3: CSVEGGKSSTDTQYF
DNA: TGCAGCGTTGAAGGCGGGAAGTCTAGCACAGATACGCAGTATTTT

size: few
J: TRBJ2-1
D: .
V: TRBV6-6
CDR3: CASSYSSAVGEQFF
DNA: TGTGCCAGCAGTTACTCGTCCGCTGTGGGTGAGCAGTTCTTC

size: .
J: TRBJ1-4
D: .
V: TRBV5-1
CDR3: CASSRDYAEKLFF
DNA: TGCGCCAGCAGCCGTGACTATGCGGAAAAACTGTTTTTT

size: .
J: TRBJ2-7
D: TRBD2
V: TRBV29-1
CDR3: CSAGTSGVYEQYF
DNA: TGCAGCGCCGGGACTAGCGGGGTCTACGAGCAGTACTTC

size: once
J: TRBJ2-6
D: TRBD1
V: TRBV5-8
CDR3: CASSPGQPPAGANVLTF
DNA: TGTGCCAGCAGCCCGGGACAGCCTCCGGCTGGGGCCAACGTCCTGACTTTC

size: once
J: TRBJ1-1
D: .
V: TRBV21-1
CDR3: CAAREPTEAFF
DNA: TGTGCAGCACGAGAGCCCACTGAAGCTTTCTTT